This T cell receptor beta chain is drawn from a study of cytomegalovirus exposure and HLA in healthy donors. PCR primers comprised 60 Vbeta and 13 Jbeta primers. The protocol was immunoSEQ multiplex PCR, while the TCRdb copy is restricted to in-frame clones and leaves out a portion. The sample contains 150,000 to 180,000 clones, about 80% of which appear only once. Broader study findings: On later analysis, the bulk of CMV-associated TCR beta chains appeared to be HLA-restricted. Analysis was carried out at a later point, and it linked a missense DCLRE1C variant to TCR beta V- and J-gene trimming. Most sequenced TCRs were rare (though some public TCRs occurred in many donors). Reportedly, a later analysis found an Asian-associated ancestry cluster had fewer N-insertions than the approximately 700-donor mean.

Of note for this clone: Its target is unknown.

Germline-derived CDR1 and CDR2 are DFQATT and SNEGSKA (reference sequence). There are 11 residues in the CDR3. This clonotype was obtained from a woman in her fifties or sixties in good health and CMV-seropositive. J is TRBJ2-5 and V is TRBV20-1; TRBD1 is a possible D gene (6 bases). The end of the DNA is better explained by TRBJ2-7, so the J call may be wrong. Sample: PBMCs. The CDR3 loop reads CSANGQYEQYF. Written as DNA, the CDR3 is TGCAGTGCAAACGGACAGTACGAGCAGTACTTC.